This TCR beta chain was captured in a study of STAT3 mutations in large granular lymphocyte leukemia (dated by TCRdb to about 2019). A note on the overall study: About half of the T-LGLL patients who underwent longitudinal sequencing carried canonical activating STAT3 mutations. Over half of the T-LGLL patients were given one or more immunosuppressive therapy regimens, and 40% of the treated patients had a hematologic response. Serial deep sequencing of TCRbeta CDR3 and STAT3 was performed in patients with T-cell large granular lymphocyte leukemia to reconstruct clonal hierarchy and dynamics. From an initial cohort of 207 LGL patients, around 20 representative T-LGLL cases were chosen for longitudinal sequencing of TCRbeta and STAT3. As controls within the study, a couple of patients with natural killer LGL leukemia were also sequenced longitudinally. For each patient, sequencing was performed at an average of roughly 4 time points, with a range of 2 to 8 samplings.

Beyond this particular receptor, the publication reports: The linking of therapy response to changes in TCR clonal burden was complicated by variable intervals between samplings and differing treatment regimens. TCR clonotype switching after therapy was seen in about 35% of the 18 patients, with all newly emerging clones being STAT3 wild type. Since codominant clonotypes persisted in some patients, a small but highly pathogenic clone may have gone undetected. Several patients had a dominant TCR clone burden greater than the STAT3 mutant burden, which suggests that the STAT3 mutation arose secondarily within a clone that had already expanded. Because no samples were available when a clone first appeared, clonal expansion was inferred from samplings taken at other points. Every T-LGLL patient showed at least one immunodominant TCRbeta clonotype, and about half showed multiple immunodominant subclonotypes.

DNA was extracted from blood mononuclear cells, and the same DNA was used for both TCR and STAT3 sequencing. Points on this clone: Its recognized antigen is unknown. It has no much larger one-base neighbor in the sample; base qualities were not kept.

TCRbeta libraries were sequenced on an Illumina MiSeq, averaging about 40,773 productive templates per sample. The immunoSEQ assay, which uses multiplex PCR amplification, was used to generate TCRbeta CDR3 libraries. Per the source publication's procedure: Repertoire diversity was computed as previously defined, with values near 0 indicating extremely monoclonal samples. This is the immuneACCESS table as TCRdb keeps it, with only in-frame sequences that have V and J called. A part of the clones is gone; compared with another copy, unresolved V genes explain less than half, and the rest is unexplained. That table is the source of V, J and clone size, and D and trimming were worked out from the DNA. The sample contains 25,000 to 30,000 clones, more than 60% of them found a single time. The ten largest account for about 29% of the sample. From the cysteine through the phenylalanine, the CDR3 covers 15 amino acids. Only the CDR3 region is kept as DNA, spanning 45 bases read in frame from base 1. Taken from the germline V gene (reference sequence), the CDR1 and CDR2 loops are MNHNY and SVGAGI. For this chain, trimming is 2 bases at the V end and 2 bases at the J end, and the number of junction bases without a gene match is 3.

The source of this sequence is a woman in her fifties or sixties with T-cell large granular lymphocyte leukemia. Some clones in this sample may be carry-over from other donors' samples. The age is the age at diagnosis. The receptor chain draws on TRBV6-6 and TRBJ2-7; 10 of the junction bases match TRBD2. Specimen: peripheral blood mononuclear cells. The nucleotide sequence is given as TGTGCCAGCAGTTACCCCGGGACTAGCGCCTACGAGCAGTACTTC. Its product reads: CASSYPGTSAYEQYF.